What follows are 8 T cell receptor beta chains derived from one specimen sequenced in a study of blood T cell repertoires in COVID-19. Some clones are missing from TCRdb's copy, which holds only in-frame ones; the method was immunoSEQ multiplex PCR. The repertoire holds approximately 120,000 clones, with over 70% as singletons. The material sequenced was peripheral blood. The receptors originated from a man at least 80 years old with active or convalescent COVID-19.

The CDR3 DNA is TGTGCCAGCAGTTATTTCCCATATGGGACAGGGAAAAACAATGAGCAGTTCTTC. It translates to CASSYFPYGTGKNNEQFF. The rearrangement links TRBV6-2 or TRBV6-3 to TRBJ2-1; 9 bases are a match to TRBD1. V shed 3 bases and J 5 bases; nucleotides not matched to a gene: 14. The germline V gene encodes CDR1 MNHEY and CDR2 SVGEGT. The CDR3 contains 18 residues.

The chain carries TRBV3-1 (or the pseudogene TRBV3-2) and TRBJ2-1; 10 bases are shared with TRBD1. Germline V CDR1 and CDR2: LGHDT, YNNKEL (reference sequence). With V trimmed by 2 bases and J by 8 bases, 21 bases remained unmatched. The CDR3 is 20 amino acids. The CDR3 coding sequence is TGTGCCAGCAGCCAAAGAAATTTCACCTGGCCGGGACAGGGGAATGATGAGCAGTTCTTC. Residues: CASSQRNFTWPGQGNDEQFF.

The V gene is TRBV4-1, the J gene TRBJ1-2, with D tentatively TRBD1 (5 bases). V shed 2 bases and J shed 8 bases, with 12 bases lying between them. Germline loops: CDR1 MGHRA, CDR2 YSYEKL. The CDR3 loop spans 13 amino acids. CDR3 residues: CASSQQGSWGYTF. CDR3 DNA sequence: TGCGCCAGCAGCCAACAGGGAAGTTGGGGCTACACCTTC.

The V call is TRBV24-1, the J call TRBJ2-3; possible D gene TRBD1, 5 bases. There are 17 residues in the CDR3. The germline V and J ends were trimmed by 3 bases and 0 bases, with 15 bases remaining between them. The germline CDR1 and CDR2 sequences are KGHDR and SFDVKD. CDR3 sequence (DNA): TGTGCCACCAGTGATCAGGGTAGGGCCCCTAGCACAGATACGCAGTATTTT. It translates to CATSDQGRAPSTDTQYF.

The chain uses TRBV5-1 and TRBJ2-5, with 10 bases that match TRBD1. V shed 2 bases, J shed 4 bases, and the junction held 5 bases outside the gene matches. This CDR3 has 15 amino acids. Germline values: CDR1 SGHRS, CDR2 YFSETQ. CDR3 DNA: TGCGCCAGCAGCTTACTGACAGGGGGCCTAGAGACCCAGTACTTC. It translates to CASSLLTGGLETQYF.

The table lists this clone with a count of one. An end of the junction does not agree with germline; a read error may underlie this. The genes are TRBV7-7 and TRBJ2-3, with TRBD2 matching over 9 bases. The CDR3 totals 14 residues. CDR1 and CDR2 from the germline V gene are SSHAT and FNYEAQ (reference sequence). The CDR3 reads CASSLGLAQDTQYF. The CDR3 DNA is TGTGCTAGCAGCTTAGGACTAGCGCAGGATACGCAGTATTTT.

This chain uses TRBV4-3 with TRBJ1-1, with 10 bases matching TRBD1. Germline V gene sequence: CDR1 LGHNA, CDR2 YSLEER. The CDR3 is made up of 16 amino acids. V trimming: 5 bases; J trimming: 4 bases; junction bases outside the gene matches: 10. The CDR3 DNA follows: TGCGCCAGCAGCACGGACAGGGGGTACCCCAGCACTGAAGCTTTCTTT. Its translation is CASSTDRGYPSTEAFF.

This clone has more than one count but fewer than ten. The rearrangement links TRBV7-2 to TRBJ2-7; 13 bases are shared with TRBD2. This CDR3 spans 15 amino acids. The junction had 6 bases not matched to a gene; V was cut back by 6 bases and J by 4 bases. Looked up from germline, CDR1 is SGHTA and CDR2 is FQGNSA. The CDR3 nucleotides are TGTGCCAGCAGGCAAACTAGCGGGGGGGCGTACGAGCAGTACTTC. Translation: CASRQTSGGAYEQYF.